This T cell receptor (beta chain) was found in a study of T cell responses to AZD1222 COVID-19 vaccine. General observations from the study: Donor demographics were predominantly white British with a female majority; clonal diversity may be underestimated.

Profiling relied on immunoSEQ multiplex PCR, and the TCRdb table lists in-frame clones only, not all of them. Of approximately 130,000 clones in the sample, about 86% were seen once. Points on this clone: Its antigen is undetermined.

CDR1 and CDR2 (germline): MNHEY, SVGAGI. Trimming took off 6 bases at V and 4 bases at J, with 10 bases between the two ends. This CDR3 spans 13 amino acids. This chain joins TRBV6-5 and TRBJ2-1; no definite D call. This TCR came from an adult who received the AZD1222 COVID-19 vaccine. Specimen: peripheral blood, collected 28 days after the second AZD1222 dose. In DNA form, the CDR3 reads TGTGCCAGCAGGCCCACCCGGTACAATGAGCAGTTCTTC. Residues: CASRPTRYNEQFF.